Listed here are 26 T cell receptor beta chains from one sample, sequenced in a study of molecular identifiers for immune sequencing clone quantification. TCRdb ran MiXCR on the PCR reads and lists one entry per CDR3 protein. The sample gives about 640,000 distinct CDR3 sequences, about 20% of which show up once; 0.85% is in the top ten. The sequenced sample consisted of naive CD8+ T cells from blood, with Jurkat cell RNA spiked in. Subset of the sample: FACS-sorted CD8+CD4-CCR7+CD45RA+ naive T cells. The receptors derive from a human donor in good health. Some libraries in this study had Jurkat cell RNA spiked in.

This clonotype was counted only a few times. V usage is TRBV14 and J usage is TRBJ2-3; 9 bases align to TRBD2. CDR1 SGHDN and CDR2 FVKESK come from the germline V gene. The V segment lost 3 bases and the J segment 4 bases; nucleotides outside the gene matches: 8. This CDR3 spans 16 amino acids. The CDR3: CASSHLAGSGADTQYF. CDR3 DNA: TGTGCCAGCAGCCACCTAGCGGGATCGGGGGCAGATACGCAGTATTTT. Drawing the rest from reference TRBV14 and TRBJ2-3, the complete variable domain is EAGVTQFPSHSVIEKGQTVTLRCDPISGHDNLYWYRRVMGKEIKFLLHFVKESKQDESGMPNNRFLAERTGGTYSTLKVQPAELEDSGVYFCASSHLAGSGADTQYFGPGTRLTVL.

CDR3 in DNA: TGTGCCAGCAGTTTACCGGGGGCGCAACAAGAGACCCAGTACTTC. It encodes CASSLPGAQQETQYF. The chain uses TRBV28 and TRBJ2-5; D may match TRBD1 or TRBD2 (6 bases each). CDR1 and CDR2 (germline): MDHEN, SYDVKM. The V end was cut by 2 bases, the J end by 2 bases, with 12 bases between. CDR3 length equals 15 residues.

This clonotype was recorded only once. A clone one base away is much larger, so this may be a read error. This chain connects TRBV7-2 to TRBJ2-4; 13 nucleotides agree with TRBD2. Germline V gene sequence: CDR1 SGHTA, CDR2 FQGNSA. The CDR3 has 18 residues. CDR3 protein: CASSPGTSGDLAKNTQYF. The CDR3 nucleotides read TGTGCCAGCAGCCCCGGGACTAGCGGGGATTTAGCCAAAAACACTCAGTACTTC.

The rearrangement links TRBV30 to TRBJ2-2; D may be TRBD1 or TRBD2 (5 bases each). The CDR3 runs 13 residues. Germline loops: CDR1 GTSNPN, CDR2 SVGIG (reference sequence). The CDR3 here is CAEKGEYTGELFF. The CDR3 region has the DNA TGTGCGGAGAAAGGGGAGTACACCGGGGAGCTGTTTTTT.

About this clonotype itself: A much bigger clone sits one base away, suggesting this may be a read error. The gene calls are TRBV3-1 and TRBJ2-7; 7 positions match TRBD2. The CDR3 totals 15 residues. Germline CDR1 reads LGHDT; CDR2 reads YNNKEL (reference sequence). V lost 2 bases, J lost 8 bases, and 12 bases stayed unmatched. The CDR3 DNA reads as TGTGCCAGCAGCCAATGGGCTAGCGGCCCCCTCAAGCAGTACTTC. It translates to CASSQWASGPLKQYF.

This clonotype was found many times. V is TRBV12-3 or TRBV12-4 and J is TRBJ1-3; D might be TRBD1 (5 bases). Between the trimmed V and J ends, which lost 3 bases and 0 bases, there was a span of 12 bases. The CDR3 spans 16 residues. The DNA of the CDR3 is TGTGCCAGCAGTTTTTCAGGGCTGCCCTCTGGAAACACCATATATTTT. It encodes CASSFSGLPSGNTIYF.

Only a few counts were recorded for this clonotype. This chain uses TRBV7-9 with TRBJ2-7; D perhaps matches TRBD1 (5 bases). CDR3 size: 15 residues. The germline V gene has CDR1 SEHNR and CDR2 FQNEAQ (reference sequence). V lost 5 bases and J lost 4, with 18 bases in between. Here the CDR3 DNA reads TGTGCCAGCAGCCTAATCGTGTCAGGGCAGTACGAGCAGTACTTC. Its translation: CASSLIVSGQYEQYF.

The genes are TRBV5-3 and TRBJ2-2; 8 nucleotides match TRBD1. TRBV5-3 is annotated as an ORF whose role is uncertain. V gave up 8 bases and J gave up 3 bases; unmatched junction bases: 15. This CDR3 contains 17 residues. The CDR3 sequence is CASSLTGQGRDTGELFF. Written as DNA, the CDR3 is TGTGCCAGCAGCCTGACCGGACAGGGACGTGACACCGGGGAGCTGTTTTTT.

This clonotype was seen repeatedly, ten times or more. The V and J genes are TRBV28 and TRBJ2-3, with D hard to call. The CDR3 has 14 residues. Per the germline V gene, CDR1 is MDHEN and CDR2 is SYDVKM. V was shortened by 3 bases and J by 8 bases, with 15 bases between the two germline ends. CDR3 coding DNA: TGTGCCAGCAGTTTCGATGCTGGCGAACCTACGCAGTATTTT. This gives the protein CASSFDAGEPTQYF.

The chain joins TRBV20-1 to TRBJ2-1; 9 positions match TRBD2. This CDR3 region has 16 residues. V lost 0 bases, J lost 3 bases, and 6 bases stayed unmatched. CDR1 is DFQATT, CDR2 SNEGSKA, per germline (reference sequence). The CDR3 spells CSARDDLAGSYNEQFF. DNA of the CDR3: TGCAGTGCTAGAGATGACCTAGCGGGGAGCTACAATGAGCAGTTCTTC.

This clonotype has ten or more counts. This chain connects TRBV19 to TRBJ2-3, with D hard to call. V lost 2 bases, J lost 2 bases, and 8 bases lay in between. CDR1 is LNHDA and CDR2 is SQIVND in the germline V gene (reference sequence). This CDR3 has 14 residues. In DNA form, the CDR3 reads TGTGCCAGTAGTATATTTCTTTTCACAGATACGCAGTATTTT. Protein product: CASSIFLFTDTQYF.

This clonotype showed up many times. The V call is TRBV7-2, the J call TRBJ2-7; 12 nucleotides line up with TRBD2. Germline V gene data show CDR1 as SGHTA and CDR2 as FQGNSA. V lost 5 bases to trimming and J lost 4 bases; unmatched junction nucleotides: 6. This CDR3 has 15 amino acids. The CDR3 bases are TGTGCCAGCAGCCCGCGGACTAGCGGGGATTACGAGCAGTACTTC. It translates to CASSPRTSGDYEQYF.

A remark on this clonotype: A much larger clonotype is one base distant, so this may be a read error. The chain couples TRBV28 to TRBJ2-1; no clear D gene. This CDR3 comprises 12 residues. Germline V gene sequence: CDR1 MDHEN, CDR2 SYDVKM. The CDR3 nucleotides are TGTGCCAGCAGTTTATTTCCCGGTGAGCAGCTCTTC. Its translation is CASSLFPGEQLF.

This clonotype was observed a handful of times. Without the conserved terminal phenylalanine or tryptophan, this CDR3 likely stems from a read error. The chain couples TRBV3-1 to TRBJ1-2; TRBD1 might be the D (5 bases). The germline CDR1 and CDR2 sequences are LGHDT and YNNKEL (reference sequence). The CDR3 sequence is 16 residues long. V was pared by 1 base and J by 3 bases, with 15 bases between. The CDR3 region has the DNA TGTGCCAGCAGCCAAGTTCAAACAGGCATTGACTATGGCTACACCCTC. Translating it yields CASSQVQTGIDYGYTL.

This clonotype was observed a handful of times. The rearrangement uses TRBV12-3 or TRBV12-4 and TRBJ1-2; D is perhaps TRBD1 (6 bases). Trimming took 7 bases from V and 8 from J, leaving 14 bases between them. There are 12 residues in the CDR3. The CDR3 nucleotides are TGTGCCAGCACCTTTAACAGGGAGGGCTACACCTTC. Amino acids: CASTFNREGYTF.

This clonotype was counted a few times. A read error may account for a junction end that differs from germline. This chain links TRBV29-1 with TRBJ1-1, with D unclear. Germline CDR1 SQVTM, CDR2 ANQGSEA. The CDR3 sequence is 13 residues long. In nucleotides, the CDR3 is TGCAGCGTTGAAGGCCAACTGAACACTGAAGCTTCCTTT. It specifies CSVEGQLNTEASF.

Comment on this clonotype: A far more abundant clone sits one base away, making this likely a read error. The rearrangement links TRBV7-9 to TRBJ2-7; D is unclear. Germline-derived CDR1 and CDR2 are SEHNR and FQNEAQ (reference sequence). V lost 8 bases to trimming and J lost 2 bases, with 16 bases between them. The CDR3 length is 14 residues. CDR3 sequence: CASGSSGGPYEQYF. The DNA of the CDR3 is TGTGCCAGCGGCTCCTCAGGCGGACCCTACGAGCAGTACTTC.

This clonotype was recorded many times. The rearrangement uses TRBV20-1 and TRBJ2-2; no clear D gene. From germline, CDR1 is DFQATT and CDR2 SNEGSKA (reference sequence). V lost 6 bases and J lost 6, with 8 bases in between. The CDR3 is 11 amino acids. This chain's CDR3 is CSAHTSGELFF. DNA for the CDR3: TGCAGTGCCCATACCTCCGGGGAGCTGTTTTTT.

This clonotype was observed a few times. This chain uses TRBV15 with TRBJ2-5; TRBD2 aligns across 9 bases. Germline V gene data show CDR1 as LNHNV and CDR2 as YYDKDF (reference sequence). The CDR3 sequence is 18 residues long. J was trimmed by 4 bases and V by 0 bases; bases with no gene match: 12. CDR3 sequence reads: CATSRDPPLAGSAETQYF. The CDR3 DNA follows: TGTGCCACCAGCAGAGATCCCCCCCTAGCGGGAAGTGCAGAGACCCAGTACTTC.

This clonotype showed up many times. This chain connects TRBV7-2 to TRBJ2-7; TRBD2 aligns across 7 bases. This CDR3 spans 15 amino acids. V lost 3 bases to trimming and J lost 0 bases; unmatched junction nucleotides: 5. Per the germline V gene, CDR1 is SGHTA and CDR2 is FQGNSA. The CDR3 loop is CASSFSGPPSYEQYF. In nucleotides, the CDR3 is TGTGCCAGCAGCTTTAGCGGGCCCCCCTCCTACGAGCAGTACTTC.

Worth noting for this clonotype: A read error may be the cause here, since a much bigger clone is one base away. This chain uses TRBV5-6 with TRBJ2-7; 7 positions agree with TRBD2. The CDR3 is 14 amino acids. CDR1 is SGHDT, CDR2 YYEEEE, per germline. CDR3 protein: CVSSLRALAYEQYF. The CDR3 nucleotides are TGTGTCAGCAGCTTGAGGGCACTAGCGTACGAGCAGTACTTC.

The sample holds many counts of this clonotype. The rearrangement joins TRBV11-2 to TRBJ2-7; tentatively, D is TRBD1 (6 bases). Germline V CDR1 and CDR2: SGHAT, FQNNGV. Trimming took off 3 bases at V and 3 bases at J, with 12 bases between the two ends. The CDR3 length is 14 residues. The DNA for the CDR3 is TGTGCCAGCAGCTTCCAAACAGGGAACTACGAGCAGTACTTC. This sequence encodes CASSFQTGNYEQYF.

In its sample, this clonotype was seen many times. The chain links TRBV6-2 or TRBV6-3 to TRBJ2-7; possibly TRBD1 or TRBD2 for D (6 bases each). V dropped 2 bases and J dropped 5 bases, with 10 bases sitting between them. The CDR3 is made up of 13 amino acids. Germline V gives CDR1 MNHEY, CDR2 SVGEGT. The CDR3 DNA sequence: TGTGCCAGCAGTTACGTGGGGGGCGACGAGCAGTACTTC. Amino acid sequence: CASSYVGGDEQYF.

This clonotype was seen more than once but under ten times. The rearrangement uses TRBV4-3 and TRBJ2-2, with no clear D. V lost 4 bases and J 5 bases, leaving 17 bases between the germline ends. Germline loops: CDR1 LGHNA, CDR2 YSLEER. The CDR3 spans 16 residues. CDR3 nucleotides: TGCGCCAGCAGCCTCCCCGGCGCTATTGGGACCGGGGAGCTGTTTTTT. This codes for CASSLPGAIGTGELFF.

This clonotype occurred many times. The CDR3 DNA reads as TGCGCCAGCAGCCACTCCCAGACAGGGGCTGGGGCCAACGTCCTGACTTTC. This gives the protein CASSHSQTGAGANVLTF. The chain couples TRBV4-3 to TRBJ2-6; 8 positions match TRBD1. Germline V gene sequence: CDR1 LGHNA, CDR2 YSLEER. The V and J ends lost 3 bases and 2 bases, in that order; junction bases with no gene match: 6. This CDR3 is 17 amino acids long.

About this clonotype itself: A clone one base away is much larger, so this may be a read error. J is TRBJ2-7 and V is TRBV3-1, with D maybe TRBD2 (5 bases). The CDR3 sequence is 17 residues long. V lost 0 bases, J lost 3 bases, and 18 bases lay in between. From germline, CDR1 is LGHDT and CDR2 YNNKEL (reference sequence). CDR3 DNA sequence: TGTGCCAGCAGCCAAGAAGGACTCGCGCTGGGTTTCTACGAGCAGTACTTC. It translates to CASSQEGLALGFYEQYF.